The 18 T cell receptor beta chains below all came from one sample that was sequenced in a study of blood T cells in healthy people across ages. The authors ran a second PCR of 7 to 11 cycles using a sample-barcoded 5' primer and a J-beta primer mix. MiXCR, run by TCRdb on the 5' RACE reads, gives a single entry per CDR3 protein. The sample lists under 1,100,000 distinct CDR3 sequences, 20% to 25% occurring once. The same specimen was also included in a second study, on T cells of mothers and their children.

The sample consisted of blood. Receptor source: a girl aged 2 to 10 in good health.

This clonotype was recorded a few times. One end of the junction varies from germline; a read error may be responsible. This chain links TRBV20-1 with TRBJ2-5; 8 bases map to TRBD1. CDR1 is DFQATT and CDR2 is SNEGSKA in the germline V gene (reference sequence). The CDR3 runs 16 residues. CDR3: CSARPFPGGLSYEQHF. CDR3 DNA: TGCAGTGCTAGACCATTTCCAGGGGGCCTCTCCTACGAGCAGCACTTC.

CDR3: CSARAMATTNEKLFF. The CDR3 DNA follows: TGCAGTGCTAGAGCAATGGCGACAACTAATGAAAAACTGTTTTTT. The chain couples TRBV20-1 to TRBJ1-4; D is uncertain. The germline V and J ends were trimmed by 1 base and 0 bases, with 9 bases remaining between them. CDR1 is DFQATT and CDR2 is SNEGSKA in the germline V gene (reference sequence). CDR3 size: 15 residues.

This clonotype came up a few times. The chain is built from TRBV5-1 and TRBJ2-7; D is unclear. The J call is in doubt because the DNA end fits TRBJ2-1 better. The CDR3 spans 15 residues. Germline-derived CDR1 and CDR2 are SGHRS and YFSETQ. Here the CDR3 DNA reads TGCGCCAGCAGCTTGCCAGGACGGCCATTATCTGAGCAGTTCTTC. Its translation is CASSLPGRPLSEQFF.

Only a few counts were recorded for this clonotype. As DNA, the CDR3 is TGCGCCAGCAGCCCGCAGGCCGTCGGACAGGGAGTCTACGAGCAGTACTTC. This gives the protein CASSPQAVGQGVYEQYF. V and J are TRBV5-1 and TRBJ2-7, with 8 bases lining up with TRBD1. CDR3 size: 17 residues. The trim removed 4 bases at V and 3 bases at J, leaving 15 bases unmatched. Germline V CDR1 and CDR2: SGHRS, YFSETQ.

The chain employs TRBV7-2 and TRBJ2-2; D is perhaps TRBD1 or TRBD2 (7 bases each). Germline assignment: CDR1 SGHTA and CDR2 FQGNSA. The CDR3 is 15 amino acids. Trimming removed 5 bases at V and 6 bases at J, with 16 bases between. CDR3 amino acids: CASSPGGAGPGELFF. DNA for the CDR3: TGTGCCAGCAGCCCAGGGGGGGCAGGGCCCGGGGAGCTGTTTTTT. Using reference TRBV7-2 and TRBJ2-2 for the parts outside the CDR3, the full variable domain is GAGVSQSPSNKVTEKGKDVELRCDPISGHTALYWYRQSLGQGLEFLIYFQGNSAPDKSGLPSDRFSAERTGGSVSTLTIQRTQQEDSAVYLCASSPGGAGPGELFFGEGSRLTVL.

A few counts support this clonotype. This rearrangement joins TRBV12-3 or TRBV12-4 to TRBJ2-6, with 11 bases lining up with TRBD2. Trimming cost V 5 bases and J 2 bases; bases outside gene matches: 8. The CDR3 runs to 18 residues. Here the CDR3 DNA reads TGTGCCAGCAGTGAGGTACTAGCGGGAGACCCTGGGGCCAACGTCCTGACTTTC. Translating gives CASSEVLAGDPGANVLTF.

The sample holds a few counts of this clonotype. The chain recombines TRBV12-3 or TRBV12-4 with TRBJ2-2; D perhaps matches TRBD2 (6 bases). The CDR3 covers 15 residues. The V end lost 8 bases, the J end lost 2 bases, and 15 bases lay between the germline ends. For the CDR3, the DNA is TGTGCCAGCCCGTTGTGGGGGGATAACACCGGGGAGCTGTTTTTT. Protein: CASPLWGDNTGELFF.

This clonotype came up many times. One end of the junction varies from germline; a read error may be responsible. The chain joins TRBV5-1 to TRBJ2-3, with 7 bases lining up with TRBD2. Germline values: CDR1 SGHRS, CDR2 YFSETQ. The CDR3 is 16 residues long. CDR3 sequence reads: CASSLGGLPSTDTQYF. DNA for the CDR3: TGCGCCAGCAGTTTGGGGGGACTACCTTCCACAGATACGCAGTATTTT.

This clonotype was seen only a few times. The chain carries TRBV6-5 and TRBJ2-7; D possibly corresponds to TRBD2 (6 bases). Deletions cut 3 bases from V and 9 bases from J, with 15 bases between. This CDR3 spans 13 amino acids. CDR1 and CDR2 from the germline V gene are MNHEY and SVGAGI. The CDR3, as DNA: TGTGCCAGCAGTTATTTGTCAGTGGGACTGCAGTACTTC. Translating gives CASSYLSVGLQYF.

CDR3 coding DNA: TGTGCCAGCAGCCAGGGCTTTGCAAACACTGAAGCTTTCTTT. The encoded protein is CASSQGFANTEAFF. The chain combines TRBV7-2 with TRBJ1-1; tentative D call: TRBD1 (5 bases). With 5 bases removed from V and 2 bases from J, the gap between germline ends came to 12 bases. Germline V gene sequence: CDR1 SGHTA, CDR2 FQGNSA. The CDR3 is 14 amino acids.

The rearrangement uses TRBV29-1 and TRBJ2-5, with D perhaps matching TRBD1 (5 bases). V was cut by 6 bases and J by 5 bases, with 16 bases left in between. The length of the CDR3 is 13 residues. CDR1 is SQVTM and CDR2 is ANQGSEA in the germline V gene. CDR3 in DNA: TGCAGCGTCGATCAGGGCTTCGGGGAGACCCAGTACTTC. It codes for CSVDQGFGETQYF.

This clonotype was observed a few times. This chain connects TRBV25-1 to TRBJ2-5; 11 nucleotides align to TRBD2. CDR3 length equals 13 residues. The trim removed 8 bases at V and 4 bases at J, leaving 3 bases unmatched. CDR1 and CDR2 (germline): MGHDK, SYGVNS. The CDR3 reads CASGTSGLETQYF. The CDR3 nucleotides read TGTGCCAGCGGGACTAGCGGACTAGAGACCCAGTACTTC.

This clonotype showed up just a few times. V usage is TRBV29-1 and J usage is TRBJ2-5; tentatively, D is TRBD2 (6 bases). Trimming left V 7 bases short and J 4 bases short, with 16 bases between. The germline CDR1 and CDR2 sequences are SQVTM and ANQGSEA. The CDR3 spans 13 residues. CDR3 loop: CSAQQGGIETQYF. The CDR3 DNA reads TGCAGCGCCCAACAAGGAGGGATAGAGACCCAGTACTTC. Complete variable domain (other parts from reference TRBV29-1 and TRBJ2-5): SAVISQKPSRDICQRGTSLTIQCQVDSQVTMMFWYRQQPGQSLTLIATANQGSEATYESGFVIDKFPISRPNLTFSTLTVSNMSPEDSSIYLCSAQQGGIETQYFGPGTRLLVL.

The chain uses TRBV27 and TRBJ2-6, with TRBD1 identical over 11 bases. The CDR3 runs to 18 residues. The V and J ends lost 5 bases and 4 bases, in that order; junction bases with no gene match: 10. Germline V gene sequence: CDR1 MNHEY, CDR2 SMNVEV (reference sequence). CDR3 in amino acids: CASSTGQGDSKGANVLTF. DNA of the CDR3: TGTGCCAGCAGTACGGGACAGGGGGATAGTAAGGGGGCCAACGTCCTGACTTTC.

The chain uses TRBV5-1 and TRBJ2-7; D is unresolved. There are 14 residues in the CDR3. Trimming cost V 4 bases and J 2 bases, with 13 bases left between them. Germline CDR1 SGHRS, CDR2 YFSETQ. The CDR3 region is CASSNSQSPYEQYF. In DNA, the CDR3 is TGCGCCAGCAGCAATTCACAGAGCCCCTACGAGCAGTACTTC.

CDR3 in amino acids: CASSSRTSGRVHTDTQYF. CDR3 sequence (DNA): TGTGCCAGCAGTTCCCGGACTAGCGGGAGGGTACACACAGATACGCAGTATTTT. This sequence joins TRBV28 and TRBJ2-3, with 15 bases aligning to TRBD2. CDR3 length: 18 residues. The germline CDR1 and CDR2 sequences are MDHEN and SYDVKM. V gave up 4 bases and J gave up 2 bases; unmatched junction bases: 7.

A remark on this clonotype: The germline gene is not matched at one end of the junction; a read error may be the cause. The V call is TRBV10-3, the J call TRBJ2-3; the D gene is possibly TRBD1 (5 bases). This CDR3 spans 14 amino acids. The germline V gene has CDR1 ENHRY and CDR2 SYGVKD. The CDR3 loop reads CAIGADPSTDTQYF. CDR3 sequence (DNA): TGTGCCATTGGGGCAGACCCCTCCACAGATACTCAGTATTTT.

The chain recombines TRBV7-3 with TRBJ2-3; tentative D call: TRBD1 (6 bases). The CDR3 sequence is 16 residues long. Trimming pared 5 bases from V and 5 bases from J, leaving 20 bases between. The germline gives CDR1 SGHTA, CDR2 FQGTGA. The CDR3 sequence is CASSPNPRGIGDTQYF. CDR3 nucleotide sequence: TGTGCCAGCAGCCCAAATCCCAGGGGAATCGGAGATACGCAGTATTTT.